Listed below are T cell receptor beta chains from one sample, sequenced in a study of blood T cell repertoires in COVID-19. Sequenced by immunoSEQ multiplex PCR; TCRdb stores in-frame clones only, minus some. The repertoire holds 130,000 to 150,000 clones, with about 85% as singletons. Sequencing was done on a sample of peripheral blood. These receptors were obtained from a woman aged 65 to 85 with COVID-19, enrolled during active disease. CDR3s include the opening cysteine and the closing phenylalanine or tryptophan. Fields, in order: clone size, D gene, V gene, J gene, CDR3 protein, CDR3 DNA. D genes are given only for firm matches. The size field is filled for only some rows; it gives once, few, many or a size class.

NA	TRBD1	TRBV5-1	TRBJ1-6	CASSLGTGYSPLHF	TGCGCCAGCAGCTTGGGGACAGGATATTCACCCCTCCACTTT
few	TRBD1	TRBV2	TRBJ1-2	CASSQTGGANYGYTF	TGTGCCAGCAGCCAAACAGGGGGCGCGAACTATGGCTACACCTTC
NA	TRBD2	TRBV7-9	TRBJ2-3	CASSPPQRGTDTQYF	TGTGCCAGCAGCCCGCCTCAGCGGGGTACAGATACGCAGTATTTT
NA	NA	TRBV7-8	TRBJ2-2	CASSPRQLGAGTGELFF	TGTGCCAGCAGCCCACGACAACTGGGTGCTGGGACCGGGGAGCTGTTTTTT
NA	TRBD1	TRBV5-4	TRBJ1-4	CASSLKTGATNEKLFF	TGTGCCAGCAGCTTAAAGACAGGGGCAACTAATGAAAAACTGTTTTTT
NA	NA	TRBV4-3	TRBJ2-5	CASSQEGVGETQYF	TGCGCCAGCAGCCAAGAAGGGGTCGGGGAGACCCAGTACTTC
once	NA	TRBV3-1/TRBV3-2	TRBJ2-4	CASSQGGGRENIQYF	TGTGCCAGCAGCCAAGGGGGGGGGCGCGAAAACATTCAGTACTTC
NA	TRBD1	TRBV7-2	TRBJ1-4	CASSPKDRRTTNEKLFF	TGTGCCAGCAGCCCAAAGGACAGGCGGACAACTAATGAAAAACTGTTTTTT
NA	NA	TRBV6-5	TRBJ2-5	CASTLWQQETQYF	TGTGCCAGCACTCTCTGGCAGCAAGAGACCCAGTACTTC
NA	NA	TRBV25-1	TRBJ1-2	CASSVGGTYGYTF	TGTGCCAGCAGTGTAGGGGGAACTTATGGCTACACCTTC
NA	NA	TRBV4-3	TRBJ1-1	CASSQVKGEGVGTEAFF	TGCGCCAGCAGCCAAGTCAAGGGGGAGGGGGTAGGCACTGAAGCTTTCTTT
NA	NA	TRBV6-5	TRBJ2-3	CASSYSSQGGDMGQYF	TGTGCCAGCAGTTACTCCTCCCAAGGAGGGGATATGGGGCAGTATTTT
few	NA	TRBV18	TRBJ1-5	CASSLAGQGGNQPQHF	TGTGCCAGCTCCCTGGCGGGGCAGGGAGGCAATCAGCCCCAGCATTTT
NA	TRBD1	TRBV4-1	TRBJ2-1	CASSQASGQGARNEQFF	TGCGCCAGCAGCCAGGCCTCGGGACAGGGGGCGCGGAATGAGCAGTTCTTC
NA	NA	TRBV7-2	TRBJ2-2	CASSLGGPNTGELFF	TGTGCCAGCAGCTTAGGGGGCCCGAACACCGGGGAGCTGTTTTTT
NA	TRBD1	TRBV7-2	TRBJ2-7	CASSTGTAYNYEQYF	TGTGCCAGCAGCACCGGGACAGCTTATAACTACGAGCAGTACTTC
NA	NA	TRBV3-1/TRBV3-2	TRBJ1-1	CASSQYSRNTEAFF	TGTGCCAGCAGCCAATATTCCAGAAACACTGAAGCTTTCTTT
NA	TRBD2	TRBV6-5	TRBJ2-1	CATQTGGGSYNEQFF	TGTGCCACCCAAACCGGGGGGGGCTCCTACAATGAGCAGTTCTTC
NA	NA	TRBV30	TRBJ1-4	CACLSRATNEKLFF	TGTGCCTGCCTCTCTCGAGCAACTAATGAAAAACTGTTTTTT